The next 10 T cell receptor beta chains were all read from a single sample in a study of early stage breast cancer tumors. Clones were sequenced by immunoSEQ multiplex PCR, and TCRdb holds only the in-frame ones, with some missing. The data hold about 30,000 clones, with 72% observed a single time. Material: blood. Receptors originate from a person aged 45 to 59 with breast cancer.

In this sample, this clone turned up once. CDR3 in DNA: TGTGCCAGCAGTTTAGTACAGGGGAACACTGAAGCTTTCTTT. Its translation is CASSLVQGNTEAFF. The V gene is TRBV28, the J gene TRBJ1-1, with D possibly TRBD1 on 6 matching bases. Germline V gene lookup returns CDR1 MDHEN and CDR2 SYDVKM. V lost 2 bases and J lost 1, with 8 bases in between. The CDR3 consists of 14 residues.

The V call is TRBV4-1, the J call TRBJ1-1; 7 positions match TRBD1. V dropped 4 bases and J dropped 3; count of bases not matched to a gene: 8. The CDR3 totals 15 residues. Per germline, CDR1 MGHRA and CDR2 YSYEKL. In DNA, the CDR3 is TGCGCCAGCAGCCTCGAGGCACAGGGGTACACTGAAGCTTTCTTT. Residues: CASSLEAQGYTEAFF.

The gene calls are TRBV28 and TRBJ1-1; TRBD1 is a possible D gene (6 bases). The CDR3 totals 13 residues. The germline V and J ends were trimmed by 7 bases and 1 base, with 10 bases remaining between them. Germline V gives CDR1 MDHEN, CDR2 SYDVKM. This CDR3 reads CASTMTGNTEAFF. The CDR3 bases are TGTGCCAGCACTATGACAGGGAACACTGAAGCTTTCTTT.

The CDR3 loop reads CASSFGLGEKLFF. For the CDR3, the DNA is TGTGCCAGCAGCTTCGGGTTAGGGGAAAAACTGTTTTTT. The chain carries TRBV7-9 and TRBJ1-4; no firm D call. CDR1 is SEHNR, CDR2 FQNEAQ, per germline (reference sequence). The ends were cut back, 3 bases at V and 8 bases at J, with 10 bases in the middle. The CDR3 has 13 amino acids.

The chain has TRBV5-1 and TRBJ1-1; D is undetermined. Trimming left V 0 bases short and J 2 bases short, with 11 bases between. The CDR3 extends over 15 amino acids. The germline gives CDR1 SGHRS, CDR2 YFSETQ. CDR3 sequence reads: CASSLDEGRNTEAFF. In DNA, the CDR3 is TGCGCCAGCAGCTTGGATGAGGGCCGAAACACTGAAGCTTTCTTT. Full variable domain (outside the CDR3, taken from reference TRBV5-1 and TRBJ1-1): KAGVTQTPRYLIKTRGQQVTLSCSPISGHRSVSWYQQTPGQGLQFLFEYFSETQRNKGNFPGRFSGRQFSNSRSEMNVSTLELGDSALYLCASSLDEGRNTEAFFGQGTRLTVV.

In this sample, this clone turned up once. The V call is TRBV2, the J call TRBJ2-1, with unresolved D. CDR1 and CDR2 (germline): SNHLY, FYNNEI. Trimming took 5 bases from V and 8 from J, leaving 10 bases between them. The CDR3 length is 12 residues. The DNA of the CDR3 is TGTGCCAGCAGTCCTCGCGTGGATGAGCAGTTCTTC. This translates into CASSPRVDEQFF. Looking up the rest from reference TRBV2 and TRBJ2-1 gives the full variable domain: EPEVTQTPSHQVTQMGQEVILRCVPISNHLYFYWYRQILGQKVEFLVSFYNNEISEKSEIFDDQFSVERPDGSNFTLKIRSTKLEDSAMYFCASSPRVDEQFFGPGTRLTVL.

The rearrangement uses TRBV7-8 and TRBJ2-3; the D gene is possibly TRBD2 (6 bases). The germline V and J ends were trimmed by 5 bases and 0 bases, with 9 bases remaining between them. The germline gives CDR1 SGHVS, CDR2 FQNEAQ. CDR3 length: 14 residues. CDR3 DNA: TGTGCCAGCAGCCCGGGACTCAGCACAGATACGCAGTATTTT. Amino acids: CASSPGLSTDTQYF.

Here the CDR3 reads CAFRDILSYNEQFF. The DNA of the CDR3 is TGTGCCTTCCGGGACATACTCTCCTACAATGAGCAGTTCTTC. V is TRBV30 and J is TRBJ2-1; TRBD1 might be the D (6 bases). The V gene lost 7 bases and the J gene lost 0 bases, with 13 bases spanning the gap. Germline-derived CDR1 and CDR2 are GTSNPN and SVGIG (reference sequence). The CDR3 consists of 14 residues.

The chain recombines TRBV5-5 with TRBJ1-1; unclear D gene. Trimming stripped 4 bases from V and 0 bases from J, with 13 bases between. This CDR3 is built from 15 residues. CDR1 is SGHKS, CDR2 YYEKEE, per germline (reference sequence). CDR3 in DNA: TGTGCCAGCAGCCACGACCGGCACATGAACACTGAAGCTTTCTTT. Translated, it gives CASSHDRHMNTEAFF. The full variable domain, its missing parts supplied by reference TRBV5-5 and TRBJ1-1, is DAGVTQSPTHLIKTRGQQVTLRCSPISGHKSVSWYQQVLGQGPQFIFQYYEKEERGRGNFPDRFSARQFPNYSSELNVNALLLGDSALYLCASSHDRHMNTEAFFGQGTRLTVV.

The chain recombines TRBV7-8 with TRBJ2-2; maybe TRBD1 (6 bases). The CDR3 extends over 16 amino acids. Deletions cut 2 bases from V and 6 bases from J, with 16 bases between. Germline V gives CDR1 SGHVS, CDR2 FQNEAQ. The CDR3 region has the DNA TGTGCCAGCAGCTTATGGGGCAGGGGATATGCCGGGGAGCTGTTTTTT. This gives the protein CASSLWGRGYAGELFF.